The next 3 T cell receptor beta chains were all read from a single sample in a study of CD8+ T cells in alopecia areata. Sample treatment: oral pan-JAK inhibitor, 5-10 mg twice daily. Reverse transcription of extracted RNA yielded cDNA, which provided the sequencing template. Method: immunoSEQ multiplex PCR; TCRdb's copy keeps in-frame clones and lacks some. Of some 110,000 clones detected, 58% appear once; the ten largest clones hold more than 25%. The input for sequencing was CD8+ T cells sorted from blood, taken at week 4, from a patient treated with tofacitinib. These receptors were obtained from a human donor with alopecia areata.

There are a few counts of this clone. The chain employs TRBV30 and TRBJ2-3; no firm D call. Germline values: CDR1 GTSNPN, CDR2 SVGIG (reference sequence). The CDR3 sequence is 13 residues long. The V end was cut by 1 base, the J end by 3 bases, with 8 bases between. The CDR3 loop is CAWSALKTDTQYF. The CDR3 bases are TGTGCCTGGAGTGCTTTAAAGACAGATACGCAGTATTTT. The whole variable domain, filled in from reference TRBV30 and TRBJ2-3, reads SQTIHQWPATLVQPVGSPLSLECTVEGTSNPNLYWYRQAAGRGLQLLFYSVGIGQISSEVPQNLSASRPQDRQFILSSKKLLLSDSGFYLCAWSALKTDTQYFGPGTRLTVL.

This clone was observed a few times. This chain connects TRBV11-2 to TRBJ2-7, with TRBD1 identical over 8 bases. CDR3 length: 15 amino acids. Germline-derived CDR1 and CDR2 are SGHAT and FQNNGV. With 4 bases clipped from V and 3 bases from J, the junction kept 8 bases outside the gene matches. The CDR3 loop is CASSSTTGADYEQYF. CDR3 DNA sequence: TGTGCCAGCAGCTCGACGACAGGGGCGGACTACGAGCAGTACTTC.

The chain links TRBV23-1 to TRBJ2-3; TRBD2 aligns across 10 bases. TRBV23-1 qualifies as an ORF whose function is uncertain. J was trimmed by 13 bases and V by 0 bases; bases with no gene match: 7. The CDR3 is 14 amino acids. CDR3 amino acids: CASSQSSLAGGEYF. CDR3 DNA: TGCGCCAGCAGTCAATCGAGCTTAGCGGGGGGCGAGTATTTT.